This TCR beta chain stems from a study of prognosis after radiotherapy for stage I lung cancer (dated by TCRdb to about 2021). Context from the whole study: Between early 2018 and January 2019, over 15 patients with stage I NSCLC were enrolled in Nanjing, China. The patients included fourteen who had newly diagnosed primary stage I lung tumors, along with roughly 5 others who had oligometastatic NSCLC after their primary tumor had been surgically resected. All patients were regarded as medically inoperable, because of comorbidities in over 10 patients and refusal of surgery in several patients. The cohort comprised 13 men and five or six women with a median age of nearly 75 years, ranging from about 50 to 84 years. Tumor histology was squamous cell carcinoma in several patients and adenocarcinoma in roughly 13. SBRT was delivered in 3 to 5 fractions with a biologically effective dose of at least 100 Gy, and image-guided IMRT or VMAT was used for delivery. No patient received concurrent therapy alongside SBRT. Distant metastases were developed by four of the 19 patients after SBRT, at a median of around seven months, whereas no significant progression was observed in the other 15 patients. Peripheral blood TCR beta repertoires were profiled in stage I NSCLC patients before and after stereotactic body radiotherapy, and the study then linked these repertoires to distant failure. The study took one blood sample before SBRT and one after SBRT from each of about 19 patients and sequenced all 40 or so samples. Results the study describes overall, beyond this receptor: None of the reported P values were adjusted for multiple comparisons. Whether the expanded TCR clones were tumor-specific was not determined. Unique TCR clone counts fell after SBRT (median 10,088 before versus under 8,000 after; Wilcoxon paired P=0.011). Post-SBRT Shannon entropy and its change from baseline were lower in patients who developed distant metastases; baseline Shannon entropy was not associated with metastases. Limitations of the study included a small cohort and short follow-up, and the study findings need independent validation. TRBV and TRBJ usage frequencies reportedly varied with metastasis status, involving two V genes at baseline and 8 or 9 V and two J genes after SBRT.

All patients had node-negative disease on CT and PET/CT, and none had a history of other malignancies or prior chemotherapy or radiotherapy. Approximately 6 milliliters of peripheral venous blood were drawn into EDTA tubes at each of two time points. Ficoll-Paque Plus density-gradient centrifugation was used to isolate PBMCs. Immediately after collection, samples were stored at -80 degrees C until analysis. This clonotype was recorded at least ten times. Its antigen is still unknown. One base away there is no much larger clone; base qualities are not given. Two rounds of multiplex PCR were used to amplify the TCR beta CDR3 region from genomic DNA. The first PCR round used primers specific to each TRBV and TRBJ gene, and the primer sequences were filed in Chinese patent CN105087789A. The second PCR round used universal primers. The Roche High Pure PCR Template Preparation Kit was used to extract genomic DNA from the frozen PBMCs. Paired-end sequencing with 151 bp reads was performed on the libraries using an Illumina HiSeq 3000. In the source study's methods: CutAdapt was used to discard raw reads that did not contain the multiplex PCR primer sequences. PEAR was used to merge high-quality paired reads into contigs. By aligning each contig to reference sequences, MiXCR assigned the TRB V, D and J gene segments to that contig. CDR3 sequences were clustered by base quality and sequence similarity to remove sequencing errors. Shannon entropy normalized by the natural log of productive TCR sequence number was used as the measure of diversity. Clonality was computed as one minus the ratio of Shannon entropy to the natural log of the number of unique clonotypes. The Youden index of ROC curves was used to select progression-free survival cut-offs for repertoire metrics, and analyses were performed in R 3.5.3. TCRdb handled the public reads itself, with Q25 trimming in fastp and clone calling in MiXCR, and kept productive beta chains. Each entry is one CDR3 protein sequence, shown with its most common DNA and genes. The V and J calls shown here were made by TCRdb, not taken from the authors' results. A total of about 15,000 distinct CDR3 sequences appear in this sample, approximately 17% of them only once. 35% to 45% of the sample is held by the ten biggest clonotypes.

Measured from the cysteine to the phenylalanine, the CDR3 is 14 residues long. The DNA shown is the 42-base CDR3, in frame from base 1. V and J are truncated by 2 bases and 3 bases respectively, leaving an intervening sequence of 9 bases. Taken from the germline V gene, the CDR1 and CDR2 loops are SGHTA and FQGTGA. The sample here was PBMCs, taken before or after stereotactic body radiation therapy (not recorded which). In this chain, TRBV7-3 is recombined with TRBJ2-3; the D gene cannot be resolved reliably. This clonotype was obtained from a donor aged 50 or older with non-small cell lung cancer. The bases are TGTGCCAGCAGCTTATCTCCTACTACAGATACGCAGTATTTT. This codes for CASSLSPTTDTQYF.